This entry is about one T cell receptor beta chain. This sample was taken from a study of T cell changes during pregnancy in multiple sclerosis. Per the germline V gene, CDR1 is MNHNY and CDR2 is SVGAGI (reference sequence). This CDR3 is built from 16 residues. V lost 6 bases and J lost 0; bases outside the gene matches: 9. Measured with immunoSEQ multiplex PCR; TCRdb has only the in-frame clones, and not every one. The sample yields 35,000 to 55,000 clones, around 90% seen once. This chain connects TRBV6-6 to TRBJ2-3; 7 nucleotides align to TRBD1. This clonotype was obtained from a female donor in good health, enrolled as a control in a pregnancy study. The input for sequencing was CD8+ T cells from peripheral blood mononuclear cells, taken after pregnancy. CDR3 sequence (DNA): TGTGCCAGCAGGCTCGACAGGGTCACTAGCACAGATACGCAGTATTTT. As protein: CASRLDRVTSTDTQYF.